This T cell receptor beta chain comes out of a study of blood T cell repertoires in COVID-19. The wider study: From T cells, B-cell-depleted T cells, or PBMCs came the material, which was cDNA or gDNA.

The data were produced by immunoSEQ multiplex PCR, yet TCRdb's version contains in-frame clones alone and is incomplete. The table lists about 200,000 clones, 65% to 85% of them singletons. Participants were aged about 18 to 100 years, lived in 20 to 30 US areas, and enrolled virtually. Participant-given clinical history determined each cohort assignment. Cohort 3 donors counted as recovered after two negative PCRs, clearance, or resolved symptoms. Germline V gene lookup returns CDR1 SGHRS and CDR2 YFSETQ. The ends lost 4 bases at V and 6 bases at J; junction bases unmatched: 8. CDR3 size: 15 residues.

The sample taken for sequencing was PBMCs or T cells enriched from blood (not recorded which). The TCR sequence derives from a middle-aged man who had recovered from COVID-19. The genes are TRBV5-1 and TRBJ2-1; the match to TRBD1 covers 9 bases. Here the CDR3 reads CASSTGQGLANEQFF. The CDR3 DNA reads as TGCGCCAGCAGCACTGGACAGGGGCTGGCCAATGAGCAGTTCTTC.